This T cell receptor beta chain was found in a study of T cells expressing NK-cell markers. Background on the study: Investigators obtained TCR beta repertoires from sorted CD3+CD56+NKG2C+, CD3+CD56+NKG2C- and CD3+CD56-NKG2C+ T cells. Seven sequenced donors out of eight were HCMV-seropositive, one seronegative.

CDR3 length equals 13 residues. CDR1 is SGHTA and CDR2 is FQGNSA in the germline V gene. As the method of synthesis, 5'RACE template switching with UMIs yielded TCR beta cDNA. Reprocessing the 5' RACE reads, TCRdb reports a single entry for every CDR3 protein and omits DNA. The sample holds fewer than 25,000 distinct CDR3 sequences. This TCR derives from a man between 18 and 69 years old in good health. V is TRBV7-2 and J is TRBJ2-3; lacking DNA, the TRBD1 call made by TCRdb goes unchecked. The material sequenced was blood T cells: a sorted CD56 or NKG2C T cell subset, CD4+ or CD8+ T cells, or bulk PBMC T cells (not recorded which). CDR3 residues: CASSPTRGDTQYF.